Shown below are 22 T cell receptor beta chains from a single sample sequenced in a study of blood T cells in healthy people across ages. Together with a sample-barcoded 5' primer, a J-beta primer mix was included in a second PCR lasting roughly 6 to 12 cycles. TCRdb fed the 5' RACE reads into MiXCR, producing one record per CDR3 protein. Of about 1.5 million distinct CDR3 sequences in the sample, 35% to 45% were seen once. The sequencing input was blood. The receptors originated from a young woman in good health.

This clonotype came up a few times. The chain links TRBV4-1 to TRBJ1-4; D gene ambiguous. The CDR3 runs to 14 residues. Trimming left V 1 base short and J 6 bases short, with 9 bases between. Germline V gives CDR1 MGHRA, CDR2 YSYEKL. In DNA, the CDR3 is TGCGCCAGCAGCCAAGTCGCAGGTTATGAAAAACTGTTTTTT. It is translated as CASSQVAGYEKLFF.

The V call is TRBV7-2, the J call TRBJ2-7; the D gene is possibly TRBD1 (6 bases). Germline CDR1 is SGHTA and CDR2 is FQGNSA. This CDR3 contains 12 residues. The germline V and J ends were trimmed by 5 bases and 7 bases, with 12 bases remaining between them. The CDR3 sequence: CASSRGGFEQYF. The CDR3 nucleotides are TGTGCCAGCAGCCGTGGGGGCTTTGAGCAGTACTTC.

This clonotype was observed a few times. The V gene is TRBV21-1, the J gene TRBJ1-2. TRBV21-1 is tagged as a pseudogene. CDR3 size: 13 residues. The CDR3 loop reads CASSNGGLGGYTF. CDR3 DNA: TGTGCCAGCAGCAACGGCGGCCTGGGGGGCTACACCTTC.

This clonotype was counted a few times. This chain uses TRBV20-1 with TRBJ2-1; 9 bases map to TRBD2. V lost 6 bases to trimming and J lost 1 base; unmatched junction nucleotides: 10. The CDR3 totals 16 residues. The germline V gene encodes CDR1 DFQATT and CDR2 SNEGSKA (reference sequence). The CDR3 region has the DNA TGCAGTGCCCCACTGCGGGGGGGCTGGTCCTACAATGAGCAGTTCTTC. This gives the protein CSAPLRGGWSYNEQFF.

The chain joins TRBV2 to TRBJ1-5; D call uncertain. Trimming removed 5 bases from V and 3 bases from J, with 11 bases in between. The CDR3 totals 14 residues. Germline CDR1 SNHLY, CDR2 FYNNEI. The CDR3 reads CASSRLPANQPQHF. The CDR3 coding sequence is TGTGCCAGCAGTAGACTACCCGCCAATCAGCCCCAGCATTTT.

In regard to this clonotype: A clone one base away is much larger, so this may be a read error. This chain uses TRBV5-1 with TRBJ2-7; the match to TRBD1 covers 7 bases. Germline V gene lookup returns CDR1 SGHRS and CDR2 YFSETQ. Unmatched junction bases numbered 11, after V lost 2 bases and J lost 12 bases. The CDR3 has 13 amino acids. The CDR3: CASSLRTGTDGYF. Here the CDR3 DNA reads TGCGCCAGCAGCTTACGAACCGGGACAGACGGGTACTTC.

The rearrangement uses TRBV12-3 or TRBV12-4 and TRBJ2-7; 7 bases align to TRBD1. There are 15 residues in the CDR3. The trim removed 7 bases at V and 6 bases at J, leaving 15 bases unmatched. In nucleotides, the CDR3 is TGTGCCAGCACCCGATCCAAGACAGGGAGTCTCGAGCAGTACTTC. Amino acid sequence: CASTRSKTGSLEQYF.

This clonotype was seen a few times. The chain combines TRBV7-8 with TRBJ1-4; tentative D call: TRBD1 (6 bases). Germline V gives CDR1 SGHVS, CDR2 FQNEAQ. This CDR3 region has 13 residues. V shed 4 bases and J shed 7 bases, with 10 bases lying between them. The CDR3 here is CASSSQGIEKLFF. The DNA for the CDR3 is TGTGCCAGCAGCTCTCAGGGGATTGAAAAACTGTTTTTT. Drawing the rest from reference TRBV7-8 and TRBJ1-4, the complete variable domain is GAGVSQSPRYKVAKRGQDVALRCDPISGHVSLFWYQQALGQGPEFLTYFQNEAQLDKSGLPSDRFFAERPEGSVSTLKIQRTQQEDSAVYLCASSSQGIEKLFFGSGTQLSVL.

This chain links TRBV11-1 with TRBJ1-4; the match to TRBD1 covers 11 bases. The CDR3 is 14 residues long. Germline V gene data show CDR1 as SGHAT and CDR2 as FQDESV (reference sequence). V shed 5 bases, J shed 8 bases, and the junction held 4 bases outside the gene matches. In nucleotides, the CDR3 is TGTGCCAGCAGCCACGGACAGGGGGCAGAAAAACTGTTTTTT. This translates into CASSHGQGAEKLFF.

In this sample, this clonotype turned up a few times. The chain joins TRBV15 to TRBJ2-3; D call uncertain. V dropped 1 base and J dropped 5 bases, with 7 bases sitting between them. From germline, CDR1 is LNHNV and CDR2 YYDKDF (reference sequence). The CDR3 has 13 amino acids. CDR3 loop: CATSRVRGDTQYF. The CDR3 DNA reads TGTGCCACCAGCAGAGTCCGTGGAGATACGCAGTATTTT.

V and J are TRBV12-3 or TRBV12-4 and TRBJ1-2; D possibly corresponds to TRBD1 (5 bases). CDR3 length equals 12 residues. V was trimmed by 7 bases and J by 7 bases, leaving 13 bases between them. CDR3 amino acids: CASTLDNRGYTF. CDR3 in DNA: TGTGCCAGCACCCTGGACAATCGTGGCTACACCTTC.

The chain combines TRBV4-3 with TRBJ2-7; 11 bases are shared with TRBD2. Germline CDR1 is LGHNA and CDR2 is YSLEER. V was pared by 0 bases and J by 3 bases, with 7 bases of the junction left unmatched. There are 17 residues in the CDR3. CDR3 sequence (DNA): TGCGCCAGCAGCCAAGATCGTGGGACTAGCGGTTTCTACGAGCAGTACTTC. As protein: CASSQDRGTSGFYEQYF.

The chain combines TRBV27 with TRBJ1-5; 7 positions match TRBD1. The CDR3 extends over 16 amino acids. V shed 5 bases and J 2 bases; nucleotides not matched to a gene: 9. Per germline, CDR1 MNHEY and CDR2 SMNVEV (reference sequence). The CDR3 sequence is CASSRTGEVGNQPQHF. In nucleotides, the CDR3 is TGTGCCAGCAGTAGAACAGGGGAGGTGGGCAATCAGCCCCAGCATTTT.

There are a few counts of this clonotype. The chain employs TRBV29-1 and TRBJ2-1; 8 nucleotides agree with TRBD1. Losses at the gene ends were 3 bases for V and 1 base for J; bases not matched to a gene: 2. Per germline, CDR1 SQVTM and CDR2 ANQGSEA. This CDR3 region has 14 residues. In DNA form, the CDR3 reads TGCAGCGTTGAGGGACAGGTATCCTACAATGAGCAGTTCTTC. This gives the protein CSVEGQVSYNEQFF.

This clonotype was seen more than once but under ten times. The chain carries TRBV7-9 and TRBJ2-7; perhaps TRBD2 as D (5 bases). The CDR3 is 15 amino acids. From germline, CDR1 is SEHNR and CDR2 FQNEAQ (reference sequence). V lost 3 bases and J lost 4, with 16 bases in between. CDR3 residues: CASSLSYGVDYEQYF. CDR3 bases: TGTGCCAGCAGCTTGAGTTACGGGGTTGATTACGAGCAGTACTTC.

The V and J genes are TRBV3-1 and TRBJ2-7; possible D gene TRBD1, 5 bases. The germline CDR1 and CDR2 sequences are LGHDT and YNNKEL (reference sequence). CDR3 length equals 16 residues. V was shortened by 0 bases and J by 2 bases, with 14 bases between the two germline ends. The DNA for the CDR3 is TGTGCCAGCAGCCAAGATGGACGACAGAACCCCTACGAGCAGTACTTC. Encoded protein: CASSQDGRQNPYEQYF.

A few counts support this clonotype. V is TRBV9 and J is TRBJ2-3, with a weak D call TRBD1 (5 bases). The V and J ends lost 4 bases and 0 bases respectively, with 15 bases between them. The germline V gene has CDR1 SGDLS and CDR2 YYNGEE. The CDR3 totals 16 residues. DNA for the CDR3: TGTGCCAGCAGCCCCTCATGGGGCACTAGCACAGATACGCAGTATTTT. Amino acids: CASSPSWGTSTDTQYF.

As to this clonotype: A junction boundary mismatches the germline segment, possibly from a read error. The V call is TRBV13, the J call TRBJ2-7; D gene ambiguous. CDR3 length: 12 residues. Germline CDR1 reads PRHDT; CDR2 reads FYEKMQ (reference sequence). CDR3 coding DNA: TGTGCCAGCAGCGAGGAGTCCTACGAGCGGTACTTC. Its protein product is CASSEESYERYF.

Details on this clonotype: A read error may produce the germline difference seen at one junction end. The chain recombines TRBV9 with TRBJ1-1, with D tentatively TRBD1 (5 bases). Germline CDR1 and CDR2: SGDLS and YYNGEE. This CDR3 contains 13 residues. CDR3 in DNA: TGTGCCAGCTGCGTAGCTTCGGGGGCTGAAGCTTTCTTT. Protein sequence: CASCVASGAEAFF. Drawing the rest from reference TRBV9 and TRBJ1-1, the complete variable domain is DSGVTQTPKHLITATGQRVTLRCSPRSGDLSVYWYQQSLDQGLQFLIQYYNGEERAKGNILERFSAQQFPDLHSELNLSSLELGDSALYFCASCVASGAEAFFGQGTRLTVV.

This chain joins TRBV9 and TRBJ2-1, with 9 bases aligning to TRBD2. The CDR3 sequence is 15 residues long. The germline V gene has CDR1 SGDLS and CDR2 YYNGEE. Trimming took 3 bases from V and 5 from J; bases not matched to a gene: 6. The CDR3 is CASSAGVAGDNEQFF. The CDR3 DNA follows: TGTGCCAGCAGCGCGGGGGTAGCGGGGGACAATGAGCAGTTCTTC.

This sequence joins TRBV20-1 and TRBJ2-7, with 9 bases that match TRBD2. The V and J ends lost 5 bases and 3 bases, in that order; junction bases with no gene match: 14. The CDR3 covers 16 residues. Germline V lookup: CDR1 DFQATT, CDR2 SNEGSKA (reference sequence). The CDR3 loop is CSAPAGGPFLIYEQYF. The CDR3 nucleotides read TGCAGTGCTCCAGCGGGAGGTCCCTTCCTAATCTACGAGCAGTACTTC.

The V gene is TRBV9, the J gene TRBJ1-2; 7 bases are a match to TRBD1. V trimming: 3 bases; J trimming: 7 bases; junction bases outside the gene matches: 18. The CDR3 sequence is 17 residues long. The germline V gene has CDR1 SGDLS and CDR2 YYNGEE. CDR3: CASSDDSRYRGYLGYTF. The CDR3 nucleotides read TGTGCCAGCAGCGACGACAGTCGGTACAGGGGATATCTTGGCTACACCTTC. Filled out from reference TRBV9 and TRBJ1-2, the complete variable domain reads DSGVTQTPKHLITATGQRVTLRCSPRSGDLSVYWYQQSLDQGLQFLIQYYNGEERAKGNILERFSAQQFPDLHSELNLSSLELGDSALYFCASSDDSRYRGYLGYTFGSGTRLTVV.